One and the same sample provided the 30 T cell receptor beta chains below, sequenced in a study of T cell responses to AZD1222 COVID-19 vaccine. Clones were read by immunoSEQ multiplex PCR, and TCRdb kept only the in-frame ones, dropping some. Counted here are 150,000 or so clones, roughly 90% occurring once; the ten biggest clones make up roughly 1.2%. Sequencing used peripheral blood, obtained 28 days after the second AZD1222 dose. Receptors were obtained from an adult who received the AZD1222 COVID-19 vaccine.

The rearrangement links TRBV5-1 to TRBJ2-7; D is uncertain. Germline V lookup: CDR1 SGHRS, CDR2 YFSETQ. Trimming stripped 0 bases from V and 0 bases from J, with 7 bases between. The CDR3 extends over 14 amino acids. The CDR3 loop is CASSLGRSSYEQYF. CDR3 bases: TGCGCCAGCAGCTTGGGACGTAGCTCCTACGAGCAGTACTTC.

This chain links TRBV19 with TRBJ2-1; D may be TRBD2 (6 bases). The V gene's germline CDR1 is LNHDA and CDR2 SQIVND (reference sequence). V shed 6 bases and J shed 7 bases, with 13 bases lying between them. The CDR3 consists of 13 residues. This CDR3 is CASSPQGLNEQFF. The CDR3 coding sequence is TGTGCCAGTAGCCCGCAAGGACTAAATGAGCAGTTCTTC.

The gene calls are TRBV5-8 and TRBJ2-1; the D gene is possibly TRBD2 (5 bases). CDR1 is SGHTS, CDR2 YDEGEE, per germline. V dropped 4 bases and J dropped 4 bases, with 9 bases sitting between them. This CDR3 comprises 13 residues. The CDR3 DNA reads TGTGCCAGCAGCGCAACTAGTTACAATGAGCAGTTCTTC. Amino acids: CASSATSYNEQFF.

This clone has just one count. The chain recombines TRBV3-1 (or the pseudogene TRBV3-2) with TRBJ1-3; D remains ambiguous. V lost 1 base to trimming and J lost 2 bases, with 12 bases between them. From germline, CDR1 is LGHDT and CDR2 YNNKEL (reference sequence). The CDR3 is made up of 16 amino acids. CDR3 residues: CASSQAIPGPGNTIYF. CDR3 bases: TGTGCCAGCAGCCAAGCCATCCCCGGCCCTGGAAACACCATATATTTT.

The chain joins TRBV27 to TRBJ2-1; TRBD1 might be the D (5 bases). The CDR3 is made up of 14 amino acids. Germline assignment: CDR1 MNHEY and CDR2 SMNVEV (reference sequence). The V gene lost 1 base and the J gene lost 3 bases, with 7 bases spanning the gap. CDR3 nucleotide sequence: TGTGCCAGCAGTTTATGGCAGGGCTACAATGAGCAGTTCTTC. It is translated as CASSLWQGYNEQFF.

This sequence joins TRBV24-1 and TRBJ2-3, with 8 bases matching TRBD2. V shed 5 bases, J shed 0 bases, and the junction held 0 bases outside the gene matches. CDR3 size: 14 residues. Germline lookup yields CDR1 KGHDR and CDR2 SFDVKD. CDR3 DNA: TGTGCCACCAGTGCGGGGGGGAGCACAGATACGCAGTATTTT. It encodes CATSAGGSTDTQYF.

CDR3 DNA: TGCGCCAGCAGCCTGGGGACTAGCGGTCTCCAAGAGACCCAGTACTTC. Residues: CASSLGTSGLQETQYF. The chain links TRBV4-1 to TRBJ2-5, with 11 bases identical to TRBD2. J was trimmed by 1 base and V by 4 bases; bases with no gene match: 5. Germline CDR1 MGHRA, CDR2 YSYEKL. This CDR3 has 16 residues.

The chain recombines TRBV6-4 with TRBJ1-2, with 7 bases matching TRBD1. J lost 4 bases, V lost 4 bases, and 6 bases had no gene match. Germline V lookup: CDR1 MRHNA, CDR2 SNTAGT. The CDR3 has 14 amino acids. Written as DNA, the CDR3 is TGTGCCAGCAGTGGCCCGGGACAGCTCTATGGCTACACCTTC. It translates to CASSGPGQLYGYTF.

The CDR3 DNA is TGTGCCAGCTCACCATGGGTGGGCTCTGGGGCCAACGTCCTGACTTTC. It specifies CASSPWVGSGANVLTF. The chain joins TRBV18 to TRBJ2-6; D gene ambiguous. Trimming shortened V by 2 bases and J by 0 bases, and 8 bases separated the two germline ends. CDR3 length equals 16 residues. From germline, CDR1 is KGHSH and CDR2 LQKENI.

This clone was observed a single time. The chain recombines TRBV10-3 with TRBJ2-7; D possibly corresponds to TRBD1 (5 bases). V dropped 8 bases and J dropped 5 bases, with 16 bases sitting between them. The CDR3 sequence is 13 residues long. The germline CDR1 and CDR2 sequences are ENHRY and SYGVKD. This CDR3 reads CAIGPRELDEQYF. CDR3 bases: TGTGCCATCGGCCCCAGGGAATTGGACGAGCAGTACTTC.

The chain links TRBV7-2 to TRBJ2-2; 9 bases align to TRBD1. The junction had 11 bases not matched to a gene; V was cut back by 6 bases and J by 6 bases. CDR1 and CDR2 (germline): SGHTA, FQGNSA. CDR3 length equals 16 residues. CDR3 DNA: TGTGCCAGCAGGAGTCCGGGACAGGGTGTGCCCGGGGAGCTGTTTTTT. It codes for CASRSPGQGVPGELFF.

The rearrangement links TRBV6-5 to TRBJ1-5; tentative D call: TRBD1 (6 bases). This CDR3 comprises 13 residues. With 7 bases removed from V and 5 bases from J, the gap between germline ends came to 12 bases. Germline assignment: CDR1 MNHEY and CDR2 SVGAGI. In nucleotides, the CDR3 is TGTGCCAGCACCCCAAGGGGGGATCAGCCCCAGCATTTT. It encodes CASTPRGDQPQHF.

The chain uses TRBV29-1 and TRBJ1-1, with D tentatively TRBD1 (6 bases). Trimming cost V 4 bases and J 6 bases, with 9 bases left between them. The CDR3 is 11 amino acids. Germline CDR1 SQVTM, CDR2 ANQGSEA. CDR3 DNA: TGCAGCGTTGGGAGGGGGGCTGAAGCTTTCTTT. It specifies CSVGRGAEAFF.

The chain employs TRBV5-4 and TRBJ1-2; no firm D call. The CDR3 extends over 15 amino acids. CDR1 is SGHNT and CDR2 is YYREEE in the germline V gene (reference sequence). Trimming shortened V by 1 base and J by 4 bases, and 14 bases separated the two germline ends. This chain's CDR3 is CASSLSQLSSYGYTF. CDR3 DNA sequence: TGTGCCAGCAGCTTGAGCCAGCTCTCGAGCTATGGCTACACCTTC.

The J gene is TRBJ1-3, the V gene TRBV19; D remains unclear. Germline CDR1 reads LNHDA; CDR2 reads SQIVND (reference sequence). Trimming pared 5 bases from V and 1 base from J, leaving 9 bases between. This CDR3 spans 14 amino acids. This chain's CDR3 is CASSSRFSGNTIYF. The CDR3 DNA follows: TGTGCCAGTAGTTCCCGGTTTTCTGGAAACACCATATATTTT.

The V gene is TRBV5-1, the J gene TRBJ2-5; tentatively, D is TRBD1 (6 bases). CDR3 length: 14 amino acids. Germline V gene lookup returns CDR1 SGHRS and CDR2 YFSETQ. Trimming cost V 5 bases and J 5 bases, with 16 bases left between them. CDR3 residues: CASSSTGTWETQYF. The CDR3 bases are TGCGCCAGCAGTTCCACAGGGACCTGGGAGACCCAGTACTTC.

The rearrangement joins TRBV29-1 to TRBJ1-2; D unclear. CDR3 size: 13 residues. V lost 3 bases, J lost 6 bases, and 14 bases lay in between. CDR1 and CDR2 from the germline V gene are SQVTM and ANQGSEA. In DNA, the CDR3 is TGCAGCGTTGAGGACCTAGAGAGGGATGGCTACACCTTC. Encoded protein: CSVEDLERDGYTF.

In nucleotides, the CDR3 is TGTGCCAGCAGGTCCGGAAACACCATATATTTT. Its translation: CASRSGNTIYF. This chain uses TRBV6-5 with TRBJ1-3; D unclear. The CDR3 is 11 residues long. Germline V lookup: CDR1 MNHEY, CDR2 SVGAGI. Deletions cut 6 bases from V and 4 bases from J, with 4 bases between.

The CDR3 nucleotides are TGTGCCAGCAGTTTCAGTATCGACGACGGCCCCTACGAGCAGTACTTC. This codes for CASSFSIDDGPYEQYF. V and J are TRBV28 and TRBJ2-7, with unresolved D. CDR1 is MDHEN, CDR2 SYDVKM, per germline. Trimming pared 3 bases from V and 2 bases from J, leaving 17 bases between. The CDR3 spans 16 residues.

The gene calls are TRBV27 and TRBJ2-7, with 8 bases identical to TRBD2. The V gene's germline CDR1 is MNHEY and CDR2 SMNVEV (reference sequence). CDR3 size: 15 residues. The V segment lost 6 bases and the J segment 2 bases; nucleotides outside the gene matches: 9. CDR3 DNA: TGTGCCAGCAGATTTGGTAGCGGGGTCCCCTACGAGCAGTACTTC. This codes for CASRFGSGVPYEQYF.

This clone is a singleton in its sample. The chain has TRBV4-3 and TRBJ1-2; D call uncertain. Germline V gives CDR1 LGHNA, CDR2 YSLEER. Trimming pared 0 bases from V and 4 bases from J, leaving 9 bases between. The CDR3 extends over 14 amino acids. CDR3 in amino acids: CASSQDRRAYGYTF. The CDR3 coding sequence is TGCGCCAGCAGCCAAGATCGTCGGGCCTATGGCTACACCTTC.

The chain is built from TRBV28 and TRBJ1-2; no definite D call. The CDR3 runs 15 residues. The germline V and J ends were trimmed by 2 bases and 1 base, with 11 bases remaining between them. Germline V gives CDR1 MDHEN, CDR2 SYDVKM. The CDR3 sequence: CASSLDPALNYGYTF. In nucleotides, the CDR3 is TGTGCCAGCAGTTTAGACCCGGCCCTTAACTATGGCTACACCTTC.

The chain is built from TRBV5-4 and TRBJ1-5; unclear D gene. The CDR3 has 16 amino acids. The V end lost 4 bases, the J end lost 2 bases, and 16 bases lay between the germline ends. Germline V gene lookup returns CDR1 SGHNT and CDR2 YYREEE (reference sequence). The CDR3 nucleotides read TGTGCCAGCAGCCCGAAGAGTAAAAGGGGCAATCAGCCCCAGCATTTT. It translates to CASSPKSKRGNQPQHF.

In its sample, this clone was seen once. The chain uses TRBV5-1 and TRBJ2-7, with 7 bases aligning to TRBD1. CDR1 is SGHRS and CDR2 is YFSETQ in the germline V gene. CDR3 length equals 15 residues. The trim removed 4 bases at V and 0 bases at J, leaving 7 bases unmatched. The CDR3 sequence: CASSKGQTSSYEQYF. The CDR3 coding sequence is TGCGCCAGCAGCAAGGGACAGACCAGCTCCTACGAGCAGTACTTC.

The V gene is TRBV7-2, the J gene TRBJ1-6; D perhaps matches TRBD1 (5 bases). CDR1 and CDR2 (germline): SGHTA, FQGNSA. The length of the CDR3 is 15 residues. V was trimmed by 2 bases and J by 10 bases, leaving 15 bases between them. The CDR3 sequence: CASSLTNHGGSPLHF. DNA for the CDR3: TGTGCCAGCAGCTTAACGAACCACGGGGGGTCACCCCTCCACTTT.

CDR3 loop: CASSSTRRTIELFF. CDR3 nucleotide sequence: TGTGCCAGCAGCTCCACTCGGCGGACAATCGAGCTGTTTTTT. This rearrangement joins TRBV13 to TRBJ2-2; the D gene is possibly TRBD1 (5 bases). CDR1 is PRHDT and CDR2 is FYEKMQ in the germline V gene (reference sequence). The CDR3 extends over 14 amino acids. Trimming left V 4 bases short and J 11 bases short, with 17 bases between.

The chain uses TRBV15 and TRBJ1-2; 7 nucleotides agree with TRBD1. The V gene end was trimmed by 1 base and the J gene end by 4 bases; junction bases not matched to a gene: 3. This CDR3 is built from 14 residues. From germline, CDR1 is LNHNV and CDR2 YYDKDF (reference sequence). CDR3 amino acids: CATSRGDSPYGYTF. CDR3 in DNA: TGTGCCACCAGCAGAGGGGACAGTCCCTATGGCTACACCTTC.

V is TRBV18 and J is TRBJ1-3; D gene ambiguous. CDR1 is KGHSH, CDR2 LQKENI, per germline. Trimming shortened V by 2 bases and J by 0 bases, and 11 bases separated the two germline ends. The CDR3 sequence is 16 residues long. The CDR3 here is CASSPSSPSSGNTIYF. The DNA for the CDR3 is TGTGCCAGCTCACCAAGTTCACCGAGCTCTGGAAACACCATATATTTT. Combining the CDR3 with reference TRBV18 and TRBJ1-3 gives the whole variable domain NAGVMQNPRHLVRRRGQEARLRCSPMKGHSHVYWYRQLPEEGLKFMVYLQKENIIDESGMPKERFSAEFPKEGPSILRIQQVVRGDSAAYFCASSPSSPSSGNTIYFGEGSWLTVV.

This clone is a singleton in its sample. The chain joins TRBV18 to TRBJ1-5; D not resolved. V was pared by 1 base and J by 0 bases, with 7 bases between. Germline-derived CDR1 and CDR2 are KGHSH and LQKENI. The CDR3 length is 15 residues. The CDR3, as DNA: TGTGCCAGCTCACCACTTCCCATTAGCAATCAGCCCCAGCATTTT. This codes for CASSPLPISNQPQHF.

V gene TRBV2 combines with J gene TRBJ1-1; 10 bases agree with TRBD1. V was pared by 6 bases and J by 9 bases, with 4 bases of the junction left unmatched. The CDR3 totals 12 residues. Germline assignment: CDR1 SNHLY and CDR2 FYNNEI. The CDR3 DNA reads TGTGCCAGCAGCGGGACAGGGGAACAAGCTTTCTTT. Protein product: CASSGTGEQAFF.